This T cell receptor (beta chain) is from a study of T cells after yellow fever vaccination. Notes on the study in general: Post-booster repertoires contained most primary-vaccination clones again (roughly 95% CD4, approximately 88% CD8).

UMIs and a universal primer site were added when TCR cDNA was made by 5'RACE template switching. MiXCR, run by TCRdb on the 5' RACE reads, gives a single entry per CDR3 protein. The sample lists around 550,000 distinct CDR3 sequences, about 19% occurring once. CDR3 length: 14 residues. Concerning this clonotype: Its cognate antigen is unknown.

The sequencing used PBMCs, collected 15 days after the yellow fever booster vaccination. This TCR was recovered from a man aged 25 to 45 who received the YFV17D yellow fever vaccine. V and J are TRBV21-1 and TRBJ2-7; the table's TRBD1 call for D was not verified on the DNA. TRBV21-1 is designated a pseudogene. The CDR3 region is CASSKRDRGYEQYF. CDR3 nucleotide sequence: TGTGCCAGCAGCAAAAGGGACAGGGGGTACGAGCAGTACTTC.